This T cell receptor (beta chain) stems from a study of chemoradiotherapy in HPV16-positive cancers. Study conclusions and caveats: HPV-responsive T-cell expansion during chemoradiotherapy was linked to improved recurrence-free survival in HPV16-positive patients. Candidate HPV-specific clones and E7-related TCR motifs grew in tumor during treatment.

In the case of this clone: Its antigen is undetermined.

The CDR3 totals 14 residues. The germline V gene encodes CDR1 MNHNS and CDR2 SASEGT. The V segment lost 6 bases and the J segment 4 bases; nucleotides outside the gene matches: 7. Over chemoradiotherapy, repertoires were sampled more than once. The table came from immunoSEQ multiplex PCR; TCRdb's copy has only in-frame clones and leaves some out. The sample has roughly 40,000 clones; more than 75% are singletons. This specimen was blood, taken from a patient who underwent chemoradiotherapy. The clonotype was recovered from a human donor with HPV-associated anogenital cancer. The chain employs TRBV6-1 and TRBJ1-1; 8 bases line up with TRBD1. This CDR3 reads CASSFQGAGTEAFF. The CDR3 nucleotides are TGTGCCAGCAGCTTCCAGGGGGCCGGCACTGAAGCTTTCTTT.